This TCR beta chain was sequenced in a study of cytomegalovirus exposure and HLA in healthy donors. PCR was performed using 60 Vbeta and 13 Jbeta primers. Here immunoSEQ multiplex PCR was the method, and the copy in TCRdb shows in-frame clones only, minus some. The sample contains some 150,000 clones, around nine tenths of which appear only once. Notes on this clone: Its specificity is not known.

Looked up from germline, CDR1 is LNHDA and CDR2 is SQIVND (reference sequence). After removal of 8 bases from V and 2 bases from J, the junction contained 2 bases not matched to a gene. The CDR3 extends over 13 amino acids. Points from the study as a whole: Follow-up analysis seemed to connect common viral pathogens with several of the most significant clusters identified. In a later analysis, the majority of CMV-associated beta chains seemingly showed HLA restriction. In a later analysis, TCR beta V- and J-gene trimming showed a link to a missense DCLRE1C variant.

The chain has TRBV19 and TRBJ2-2, with 7 bases matching TRBD1. This clonotype was sampled from a woman in her twenties or thirties in good health and CMV-seronegative. The source material was PBMCs. CDR3 amino acids: CASDRDNTGELFF. CDR3 DNA: TGTGCCAGTGACAGGGACAACACCGGGGAGCTGTTTTTT.